The 10 T cell receptor beta chains presented below share a single source sample, sequenced in a study of blood T cells in healthy people across ages. Alongside a J-beta primer mix, a sample-barcoded 5' primer served in a second PCR lasting about 6 to 12 cycles. Via MiXCR, TCRdb re-called the 5' RACE reads, giving one row per CDR3 protein. The sample records 1.8 million or so distinct CDR3 sequences, roughly two fifths being singletons. Input material: blood. Every receptor here comes from a human donor in good health.

V usage is TRBV7-9 and J usage is TRBJ1-1; D not resolved. CDR1 and CDR2 (germline): SEHNR, FQNEAQ (reference sequence). The CDR3 runs to 15 residues. Trimming took 1 base from V and 1 from J, leaving 10 bases between them. CDR3 amino acids: CASSLVGRANTEAFF. CDR3 coding DNA: TGTGCCAGCAGCTTAGTTGGGAGGGCGAACACTGAAGCTTTCTTT.

This chain connects TRBV28 to TRBJ2-3; perhaps TRBD2 as D (5 bases). The CDR3 extends over 16 amino acids. Trimming removed 7 bases from V and 5 bases from J, with 22 bases in between. The germline V gene has CDR1 MDHEN and CDR2 SYDVKM. The CDR3 here is CASTSRKGSARDTQYF. CDR3 bases: TGTGCCAGCACTTCCCGCAAGGGTAGCGCGCGAGATACGCAGTATTTT. Variable domain in full (rest from reference TRBV28 and TRBJ2-3): DVKVTQSSRYLVKRTGEKVFLECVQDMDHENMFWYRQDPGLGLRLIYFSYDVKMKEKGDIPEGYSVSREKKERFSLILESASTNQTSMYLCASTSRKGSARDTQYFGPGTRLTVL.

The chain is built from TRBV14 and TRBJ2-7, with 9 positions matching TRBD1. This CDR3 region has 14 residues. CDR1 and CDR2 (germline): SGHDN, FVKESK. Losses at the gene ends were 7 bases for V and 2 bases for J; bases not matched to a gene: 6. The DNA of the CDR3 is TGTGCCAGCAAAGGGACAGGGTCCACCTACGAGCAGTACTTC. Translating it yields CASKGTGSTYEQYF.

CDR3 amino acids: CASSPEGGVGETQYF. CDR3 nucleotide sequence: TGCGCCAGCAGCCCGGAGGGCGGGGTCGGAGAGACCCAGTACTTC. This chain uses TRBV5-1 with TRBJ2-5; TRBD2 is a possible D gene (6 bases). Per the germline V gene, CDR1 is SGHRS and CDR2 is YFSETQ. This CDR3 is built from 15 residues. V lost 4 bases and J 4 bases, leaving 17 bases between the germline ends.

The chain couples TRBV7-3 to TRBJ1-2; D is uncertain. V lost 5 bases, J lost 0 bases, and 10 bases lay in between. Germline values: CDR1 SGHTA, CDR2 FQGTGA. The CDR3 is 14 amino acids. The CDR3 DNA reads TGTGCCAGCAGCCCCGATATAGCTAACTATGGCTACACCTTC. Its translation: CASSPDIANYGYTF.

This clonotype was seen only a few times. This chain uses TRBV20-1 with TRBJ2-7; the D gene is possibly TRBD2 (5 bases). The CDR3 has 15 residues. V was clipped by 6 bases and J by 4 bases, with 22 bases between them. Germline CDR1 reads DFQATT; CDR2 reads SNEGSKA (reference sequence). CDR3 in amino acids: CSATNPRPGKYEQYF. In nucleotides, the CDR3 is TGCAGTGCCACTAACCCCCGCCCGGGGAAGTACGAGCAGTACTTC.

Of note for this clonotype: One end of the junction is discordant with germline, which a read error may explain. The chain carries TRBV13 and TRBJ1-1; D is undetermined. Germline CDR1 is PRHDT and CDR2 is FYEKMQ (reference sequence). The CDR3 covers 16 residues. The CDR3 bases are TGTGCCGGCAGCTCGACGGTGGGGATAATGAACACTGAAGCTTTCTTT. Protein sequence: CAGSSTVGIMNTEAFF.

This clonotype occurred a few times. A junction boundary mismatches the germline segment, possibly from a read error. The V call is TRBV20-1, the J call TRBJ2-6; the D call may be TRBD1 or TRBD2 (5 bases each). Germline V gene lookup returns CDR1 DFQATT and CDR2 SNEGSKA (reference sequence). The CDR3 contains 15 residues. CDR3 residues: CSARVGAPGANVRTF. CDR3 sequence (DNA): TGCAGTGCTAGAGTAGGAGCGCCCGGGGCCAACGTCCGGACTTTC.

This clonotype was seen a few times. The DNA for the CDR3 is TGTGCCAGCAGCTTATGGGGATCTGGTGGTGCTTTCTTT. Translated: CASSLWGSGGAFF. V and J are TRBV7-8 and TRBJ1-1, with D unresolved. Germline V lookup: CDR1 SGHVS, CDR2 FQNEAQ. The CDR3 runs to 13 residues. V was shortened by 2 bases and J by 11 bases, with 15 bases between the two germline ends.

The genes are TRBV12-3 or TRBV12-4 and TRBJ2-5; D is perhaps TRBD2 (6 bases). Trimming removed 6 bases at V and 1 base at J, with 15 bases between. The length of the CDR3 is 15 residues. The chain's CDR3 is CASSALRGIQETQYF. The CDR3, as DNA: TGTGCCAGCAGCGCACTCCGGGGGATCCAAGAGACCCAGTACTTC.